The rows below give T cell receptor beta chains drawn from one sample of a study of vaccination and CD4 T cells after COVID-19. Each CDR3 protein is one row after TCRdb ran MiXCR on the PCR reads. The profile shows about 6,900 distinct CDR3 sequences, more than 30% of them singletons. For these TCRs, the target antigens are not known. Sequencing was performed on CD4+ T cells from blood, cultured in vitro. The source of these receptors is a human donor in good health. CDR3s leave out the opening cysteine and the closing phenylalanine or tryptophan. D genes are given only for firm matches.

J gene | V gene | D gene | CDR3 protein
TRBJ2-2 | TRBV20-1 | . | SARSNTGELF
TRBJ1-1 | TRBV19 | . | ASSIGDRGDTEAF
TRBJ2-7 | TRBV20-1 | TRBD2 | SARPAGGGYEQY
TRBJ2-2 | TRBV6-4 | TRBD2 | ASSGTSTGELF
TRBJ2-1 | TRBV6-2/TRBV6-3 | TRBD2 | ASTRLAGGPDEQF
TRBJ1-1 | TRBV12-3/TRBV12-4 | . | ASSLKGATEAF
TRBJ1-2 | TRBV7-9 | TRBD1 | ASSLGRGRGVYGYT
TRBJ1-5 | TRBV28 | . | ASSPQRGFGSNQPQH
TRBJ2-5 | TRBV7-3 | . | ASSPDPRETQY
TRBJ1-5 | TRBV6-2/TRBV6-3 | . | ASRDRLSNQPQH
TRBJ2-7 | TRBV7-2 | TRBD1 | ASSSLTGQRLYEQY
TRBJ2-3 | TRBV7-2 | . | ASSSHSTDTQY
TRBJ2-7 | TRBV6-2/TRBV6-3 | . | ASSWGISYEQY
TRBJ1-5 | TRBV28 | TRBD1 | ASRRQGLGNQPQH
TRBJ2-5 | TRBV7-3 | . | ASSFGGRETQY
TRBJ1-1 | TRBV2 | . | AGDRHTEAF
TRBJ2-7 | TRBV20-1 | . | SAKKGVYEQY
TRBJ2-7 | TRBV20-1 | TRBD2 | SAASPSGYEQY
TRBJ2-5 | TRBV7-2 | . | ASILRPSPAETQY
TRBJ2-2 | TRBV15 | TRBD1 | ATRTGLELGELF
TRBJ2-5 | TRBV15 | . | ATSRAGLPVETQY
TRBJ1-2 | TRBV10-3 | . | AISESGGYGYT
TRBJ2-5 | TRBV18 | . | ASSPRDRETQY
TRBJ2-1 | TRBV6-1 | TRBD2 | ASSEGTSGSNEQF